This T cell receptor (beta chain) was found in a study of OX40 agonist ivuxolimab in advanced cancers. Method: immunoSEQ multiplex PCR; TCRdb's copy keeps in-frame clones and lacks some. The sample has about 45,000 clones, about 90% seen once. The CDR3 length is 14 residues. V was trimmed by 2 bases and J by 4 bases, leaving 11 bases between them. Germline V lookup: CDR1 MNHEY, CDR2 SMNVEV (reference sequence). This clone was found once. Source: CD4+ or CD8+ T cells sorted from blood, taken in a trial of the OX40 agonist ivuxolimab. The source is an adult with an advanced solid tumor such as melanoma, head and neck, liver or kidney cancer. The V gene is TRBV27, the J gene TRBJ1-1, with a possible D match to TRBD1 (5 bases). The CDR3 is CASSLGTRGTEAFF. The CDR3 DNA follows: TGTGCCAGCAGTTTAGGGACCCGGGGCACTGAAGCTTTCTTT.